One and the same sample provided the 28 T cell receptor beta chains below, sequenced in a study of blood T cell repertoires in COVID-19. Profiling relied on immunoSEQ multiplex PCR, and the TCRdb table lists in-frame clones only, not all of them. The data contain tens of thousands of clones, over 80% of them seen just once; the ten biggest clones take up roughly 10%. Sequencing was carried out using peripheral blood. The receptors stem from a human donor in a cohort sampled during active COVID-19.

The rearrangement uses TRBV19 and TRBJ2-7, with TRBD1 matching 10 bases. Trimming removed 5 bases from V and 1 base from J; junction bases left unmatched: 5. Germline V gene lookup returns CDR1 LNHDA and CDR2 SQIVND (reference sequence). This CDR3 comprises 15 residues. CDR3 sequence: CASSLRTGGSYEQYF. Written as DNA, the CDR3 is TGTGCCAGTAGTCTCCGGACAGGGGGTTCCTACGAGCAGTACTTC.

The rearrangement joins TRBV19 to TRBJ2-5; 7 positions agree with TRBD1. V lost 8 bases and J lost 2; bases outside the gene matches: 5. Germline lookup yields CDR1 LNHDA and CDR2 SQIVND (reference sequence). This CDR3 region has 13 residues. Here the CDR3 DNA reads TGTGCCAGTGCCACACAGGGGCAAGAGACCCAGTACTTC. Translating it yields CASATQGQETQYF.

The chain couples TRBV9 to TRBJ1-3, with 7 positions matching TRBD1. The CDR3 length is 17 residues. Per germline, CDR1 SGDLS and CDR2 YYNGEE. The V segment lost 0 bases and the J segment 0 bases; nucleotides outside the gene matches: 6. The CDR3 here is CASSVERGQSSGNTIYF. The CDR3 bases are TGTGCCAGCAGCGTAGAACGGGGACAGAGCTCTGGAAACACCATATATTTT.

This clone was detected once. The genes are TRBV24-1 and TRBJ2-3; D perhaps matches TRBD2 (5 bases). CDR3 length: 13 residues. In germline, CDR1 is KGHDR, CDR2 SFDVKD. Trimming left V 8 bases short and J 3 bases short, with 11 bases between. Here the CDR3 reads CATKDPGTDTQYF. The CDR3 DNA reads as TGTGCCACCAAAGACCCGGGGACAGATACGCAGTATTTT.

The rearrangement joins TRBV5-1 to TRBJ1-1; tentatively, D is TRBD1 (6 bases). Germline CDR1 is SGHRS and CDR2 is YFSETQ. The CDR3 has 15 amino acids. V lost 0 bases to trimming and J lost 6 bases, with 15 bases between them. CDR3 sequence: CASSLAGGGEAEAFF. CDR3 coding DNA: TGCGCCAGCAGCTTGGCCGGCGGGGGCGAGGCTGAAGCTTTCTTT.

This clone was counted once. J is TRBJ1-2 and V is TRBV5-6; D possibly corresponds to TRBD1 (6 bases). From germline, CDR1 is SGHDT and CDR2 YYEEEE. The CDR3 covers 14 residues. V was trimmed by 4 bases and J by 2 bases, leaving 12 bases between them. For the CDR3, the DNA is TGTGCCAGCAGCCGGAATGACAGGAACTATGGCTACACCTTC. Encoded protein: CASSRNDRNYGYTF. The full variable domain, in which reference TRBV5-6 and TRBJ1-2 provide the parts outside the CDR3, is DAGVTQSPTHLIKTRGQQVTLRCSPKSGHDTVSWYQQALGQGPQFIFQYYEEEERQRGNFPDRFSGHQFPNYSSELNVNALLLGDSALYLCASSRNDRNYGYTFGSGTRLTVV.

The chain is built from TRBV9 and TRBJ2-7; D is uncertain. The germline V gene has CDR1 SGDLS and CDR2 YYNGEE. CDR3 size: 14 residues. Deletions cut 5 bases from V and 2 bases from J, with 14 bases between. The CDR3 here is CASRAEVVPYEQYF. In nucleotides, the CDR3 is TGTGCCAGCAGAGCCGAAGTTGTACCCTACGAGCAGTACTTC. The complete variable domain, with remaining parts taken from reference TRBV9 and TRBJ2-7, reads DSGVTQTPKHLITATGQRVTLRCSPRSGDLSVYWYQQSLDQGLQFLIQYYNGEERAKGNILERFSAQQFPDLHSELNLSSLELGDSALYFCASRAEVVPYEQYFGPGTRLTVT.

The genes are TRBV19 and TRBJ2-1, with 10 bases fitting TRBD1. The CDR3 is 15 amino acids. CDR1 LNHDA and CDR2 SQIVND come from the germline V gene (reference sequence). The junction had 13 bases not matched to a gene; V was cut back by 9 bases and J by 8 bases. The CDR3 protein is CASKAGTGARDEQFF. The CDR3 region has the DNA TGTGCCAGCAAGGCCGGGACAGGGGCCAGGGATGAGCAGTTCTTC.

The genes are TRBV2 and TRBJ2-1, with D tentatively TRBD2 (7 bases). V was trimmed by 9 bases and J by 0 bases, leaving 15 bases between them. This CDR3 comprises 15 residues. From germline, CDR1 is SNHLY and CDR2 FYNNEI. The CDR3 protein is CASPRGGVSYNEQFF. The CDR3 nucleotides read TGTGCCAGTCCCCGAGGGGGGGTCTCCTACAATGAGCAGTTCTTC. Full variable domain (rest looked up from reference TRBV2 and TRBJ2-1): EPEVTQTPSHQVTQMGQEVILRCVPISNHLYFYWYRQILGQKVEFLVSFYNNEISEKSEIFDDQFSVERPDGSNFTLKIRSTKLEDSAMYFCASPRGGVSYNEQFFGPGTRLTVL.

V is TRBV28 and J is TRBJ1-1, with 7 bases fitting TRBD1. The trim removed 5 bases at V and 0 bases at J, leaving 6 bases unmatched. This CDR3 contains 15 residues. The germline V gene encodes CDR1 MDHEN and CDR2 SYDVKM. CDR3 sequence (DNA): TGTGCCAGCAGTCAAACCGGGACAGTGAACACTGAAGCTTTCTTT. This gives the protein CASSQTGTVNTEAFF.

This clone appeared a single time. This rearrangement joins TRBV7-2 to TRBJ2-3, with D perhaps TRBD2 (6 bases). Trimming cost V 3 bases and J 2 bases, with 12 bases left between them. Germline loops: CDR1 SGHTA, CDR2 FQGNSA. The CDR3 has 15 amino acids. The CDR3, as DNA: TGTGCCAGCAGCTTCGGGACTCCCTCCACAGATACGCAGTATTTT. It translates to CASSFGTPSTDTQYF.

The V and J genes are TRBV7-2 and TRBJ1-5; perhaps TRBD1 as D (6 bases). The ends were cut back, 1 base at V and 2 bases at J, with 9 bases in the middle. Looked up from germline, CDR1 is SGHTA and CDR2 is FQGNSA. There are 15 residues in the CDR3. The CDR3 sequence is CASSLVSGGNQPQHF. CDR3 DNA sequence: TGTGCCAGCAGCTTAGTTTCAGGGGGCAATCAGCCCCAGCATTTT.

The V and J genes are TRBV5-1 and TRBJ2-1; tentative D call: TRBD1 (6 bases). The V end lost 2 bases, the J end lost 10 bases, and 16 bases lay between the germline ends. The CDR3 totals 14 residues. Germline V lookup: CDR1 SGHRS, CDR2 YFSETQ. The CDR3 sequence: CASSLGGMNGEQFF. DNA for the CDR3: TGCGCCAGCAGCTTAGGGGGAATGAACGGGGAGCAGTTCTTC.

This chain links TRBV29-1 with TRBJ2-7, with D tentatively TRBD1 (5 bases). Trimming left V 6 bases short and J 5 bases short, with 17 bases between. Germline CDR1 SQVTM, CDR2 ANQGSEA. The CDR3 runs 13 residues. CDR3 region: CSVGPQGVDEQYF. CDR3 sequence (DNA): TGCAGCGTCGGCCCCCAGGGTGTCGACGAGCAGTACTTC.

The V and J genes are TRBV30 and TRBJ1-1; a weak D match, TRBD1 (6 bases). The CDR3 loop spans 21 amino acids. The germline V gene encodes CDR1 GTSNPN and CDR2 SVGIG (reference sequence). V lost 2 bases and J 7 bases, leaving 38 bases between the germline ends. CDR3 protein: CAWSNQNPGDTGTYRVGEAFF. The CDR3 DNA reads TGTGCCTGGAGTAACCAAAACCCCGGGGACACAGGGACCTACAGGGTAGGTGAAGCTTTCTTT. Combining the CDR3 with reference TRBV30 and TRBJ1-1 gives the whole variable domain SQTIHQWPATLVQPVGSPLSLECTVEGTSNPNLYWYRQAAGRGLQLLFYSVGIGQISSEVPQNLSASRPQDRQFILSSKKLLLSDSGFYLCAWSNQNPGDTGTYRVGEAFFGQGTRLTVV.

The chain uses TRBV7-2 and TRBJ2-2; D uncertain. The V gene's germline CDR1 is SGHTA and CDR2 FQGNSA. The germline V and J ends were trimmed by 5 bases and 5 bases, with 15 bases remaining between them. The CDR3 spans 15 residues. CDR3 nucleotide sequence: TGTGCCAGCAGCGCCGTCACACGCGGAACCGGGGAGCTGTTTTTT. This codes for CASSAVTRGTGELFF.

This clone was seen only once. The chain employs TRBV7-8 and TRBJ2-2; TRBD2 matches 10 bases. With V trimmed by 5 bases and J by 7 bases, 13 bases remained unmatched. Germline assignment: CDR1 SGHVS and CDR2 FQNEAQ. The CDR3 is made up of 17 amino acids. CDR3 loop: CASSALVLAGVGGELFF. The CDR3, as DNA: TGTGCCAGCAGCGCCTTAGTCCTAGCGGGAGTCGGCGGGGAGCTGTTTTTT.

This clone was counted once. This chain connects TRBV6-6 to TRBJ1-2; 10 nucleotides match TRBD1. The V segment lost 7 bases and the J segment 6 bases; nucleotides outside the gene matches: 5. The germline CDR1 and CDR2 sequences are MNHNY and SVGAGI (reference sequence). The CDR3 has 13 residues. The CDR3: CASNKDRGNGYTF. CDR3 coding DNA: TGTGCCAGCAATAAGGACAGGGGGAATGGCTACACCTTC.

CDR3 region: CASIRLAGQIYNEQFF. CDR3 in DNA: TGTGCCAGCATCAGGTTAGCGGGGCAAATTTACAATGAGCAGTTCTTC. The V call is TRBV2, the J call TRBJ2-1, with 8 bases lining up with TRBD2. CDR1 and CDR2 (germline): SNHLY, FYNNEI. This CDR3 comprises 16 residues. V lost 7 bases, J lost 4 bases, and 12 bases stayed unmatched. The entire variable domain, with the rest obtained from reference TRBV2 and TRBJ2-1, is as follows: EPEVTQTPSHQVTQMGQEVILRCVPISNHLYFYWYRQILGQKVEFLVSFYNNEISEKSEIFDDQFSVERPDGSNFTLKIRSTKLEDSAMYFCASIRLAGQIYNEQFFGPGTRLTVL.

This chain connects TRBV27 to TRBJ2-1; weak D call: TRBD2 (6 bases). Germline-derived CDR1 and CDR2 are MNHEY and SMNVEV (reference sequence). Trimming stripped 7 bases from V and 9 bases from J, with 13 bases between. This CDR3 spans 12 amino acids. CDR3 nucleotides: TGTGCCAGCAAAAACGGGAGAAGTGAGCAGTTCTTC. Protein: CASKNGRSEQFF.

This chain uses TRBV7-2 with TRBJ2-5; no definite D call. The CDR3 sequence is 14 residues long. V lost 4 bases to trimming and J lost 5 bases, with 14 bases between them. The germline V gene has CDR1 SGHTA and CDR2 FQGNSA. CDR3 amino acids: CASSSPHTVETQYF. The CDR3 coding sequence is TGTGCCAGCAGCTCGCCCCATACGGTGGAGACCCAGTACTTC.

V gene TRBV7-2 combines with J gene TRBJ1-2; 7 bases are shared with TRBD1. This CDR3 spans 16 amino acids. Germline V gene lookup returns CDR1 SGHTA and CDR2 FQGNSA. Trimming at V came to 3 bases and at J to 4 bases, leaving 11 bases not matched to a gene. The CDR3 DNA reads as TGTGCCAGCAGCTTTCTCTCCGGGACAGCGGTCTATGGCTACACCTTC. This translates into CASSFLSGTAVYGYTF. The whole variable domain, filled in from reference TRBV7-2 and TRBJ1-2, reads GAGVSQSPSNKVTEKGKDVELRCDPISGHTALYWYRQSLGQGLEFLIYFQGNSAPDKSGLPSDRFSAERTGGSVSTLTIQRTQQEDSAVYLCASSFLSGTAVYGYTFGSGTRLTVV.

In this sample, this clone turned up once. V is TRBV5-1 and J is TRBJ2-3; 7 bases fit TRBD2. There are 16 residues in the CDR3. After removal of 0 bases from V and 5 bases from J, the junction contained 9 bases not matched to a gene. Germline CDR1 reads SGHRS; CDR2 reads YFSETQ. CDR3 in amino acids: CASSLAGRGRGDTQYF. CDR3 DNA: TGCGCCAGCAGCTTGGCAGGACGCGGGAGAGGAGATACGCAGTATTTT.

The rearrangement links TRBV6-5 to TRBJ2-1; 11 bases are a match to TRBD2. This CDR3 contains 14 residues. Germline CDR1 MNHEY, CDR2 SVGAGI. V lost 7 bases and J lost 5; bases outside the gene matches: 4. The CDR3 bases are TGTGCCAGCACATGGGGACTAGCGGACAATGAGCAGTTCTTC. Its protein product is CASTWGLADNEQFF.

V is TRBV10-3 and J is TRBJ2-3; 8 bases map to TRBD2. Germline trimming cut 6 bases from V and 5 bases from J; bases unmatched to any gene: 7. Germline V gene lookup returns CDR1 ENHRY and CDR2 SYGVKD. The CDR3 covers 14 residues. CDR3 loop: CAISYGLAGDTQYF. The CDR3 nucleotides read TGTGCCATCAGCTATGGACTAGCCGGAGATACGCAGTATTTT.

The chain recombines TRBV2 with TRBJ2-3; unclear D gene. Trimming removed 7 bases at V and 2 bases at J, with 16 bases between. Germline CDR1 reads SNHLY; CDR2 reads FYNNEI. The CDR3 contains 15 residues. CDR3 coding DNA: TGTGCCAGCAATGTGGGTCTACAGTACACAGATACGCAGTATTTT. This sequence encodes CASNVGLQYTDTQYF.

The chain has TRBV4-3 and TRBJ2-7; TRBD2 matches 7 bases. The germline gives CDR1 LGHNA, CDR2 YSLEER. CDR3 length: 15 amino acids. Trimming at V came to 0 bases and at J to 2 bases, leaving 4 bases not matched to a gene. The CDR3 is CASSQDLGGTYEQYF. The CDR3 region has the DNA TGCGCCAGCAGCCAAGACTTGGGAGGGACCTACGAGCAGTACTTC.

The chain joins TRBV30 to TRBJ1-1, with 9 bases fitting TRBD1. The V segment lost 0 bases and the J segment 7 bases; nucleotides outside the gene matches: 6. Germline V gene sequence: CDR1 GTSNPN, CDR2 SVGIG (reference sequence). CDR3 length: 14 amino acids. As DNA, the CDR3 is TGTGCCTGGAGTGTAGTTGTGGACAGGGGTGAAGCTTTCTTT. This codes for CAWSVVVDRGEAFF.